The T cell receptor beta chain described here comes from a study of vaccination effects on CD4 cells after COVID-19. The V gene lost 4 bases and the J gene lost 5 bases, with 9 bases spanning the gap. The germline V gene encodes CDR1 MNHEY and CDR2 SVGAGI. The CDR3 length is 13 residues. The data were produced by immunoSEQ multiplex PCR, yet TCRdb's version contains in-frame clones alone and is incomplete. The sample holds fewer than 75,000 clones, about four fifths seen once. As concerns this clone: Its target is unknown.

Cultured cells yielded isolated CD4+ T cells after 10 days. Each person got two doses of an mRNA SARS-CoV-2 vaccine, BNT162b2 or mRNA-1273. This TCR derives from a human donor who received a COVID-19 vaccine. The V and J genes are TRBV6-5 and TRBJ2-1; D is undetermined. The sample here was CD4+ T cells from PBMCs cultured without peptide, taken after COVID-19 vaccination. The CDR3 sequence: CASSFKGNNEQFF. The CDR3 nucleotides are TGTGCCAGCAGTTTTAAGGGAAACAATGAGCAGTTCTTC.